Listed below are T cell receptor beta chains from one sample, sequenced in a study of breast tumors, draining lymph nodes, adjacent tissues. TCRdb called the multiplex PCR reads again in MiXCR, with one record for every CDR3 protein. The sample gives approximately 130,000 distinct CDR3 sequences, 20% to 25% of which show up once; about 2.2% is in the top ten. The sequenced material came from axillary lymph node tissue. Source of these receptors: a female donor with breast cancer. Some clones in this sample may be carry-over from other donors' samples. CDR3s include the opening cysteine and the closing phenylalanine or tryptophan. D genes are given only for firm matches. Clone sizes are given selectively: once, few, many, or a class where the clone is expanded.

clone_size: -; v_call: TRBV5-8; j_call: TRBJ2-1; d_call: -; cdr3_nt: TGTGCCAGCAGCCACAAAAGGACGGATTCCTACAATGAGCAGTTCTTC; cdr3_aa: CASSHKRTDSYNEQFF
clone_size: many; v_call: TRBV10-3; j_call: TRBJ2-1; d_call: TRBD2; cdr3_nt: TGTGCCATCAGTGAGTCGGGGACTAGCGGGAAGGGTAGGATTGAGCAGTTCTTC; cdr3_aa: CAISESGTSGKGRIEQFF
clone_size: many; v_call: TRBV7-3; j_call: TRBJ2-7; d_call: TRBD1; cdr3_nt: TGTGCCAGCAGCTCCCGGACAGGGGGAACCGAGCAGTACTTC; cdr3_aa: CASSSRTGGTEQYF
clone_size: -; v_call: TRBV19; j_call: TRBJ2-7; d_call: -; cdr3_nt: TGTGCCAGTAGCCGCTGTTACGAGCAATACTTC; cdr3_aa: CASSRCYEQYF
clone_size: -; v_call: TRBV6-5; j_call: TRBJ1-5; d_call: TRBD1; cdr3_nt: TGTGCCAGCAGTTACGCCCCAGGGGGGGGACAGCCCCAGCATTTT; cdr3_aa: CASSYAPGGGQPQHF
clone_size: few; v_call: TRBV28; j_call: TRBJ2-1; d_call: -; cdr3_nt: TGTGCCAGCAGTTTGAACGGGAACAATGAGCAGTTCTTC; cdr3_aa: CASSLNGNNEQFF
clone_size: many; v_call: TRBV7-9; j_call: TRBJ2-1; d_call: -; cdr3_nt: TGTGCCAGCAGCCCCACCGTCTATGAGCAGTTCTTC; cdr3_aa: CASSPTVYEQFF
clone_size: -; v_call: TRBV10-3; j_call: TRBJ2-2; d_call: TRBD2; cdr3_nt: TGTGCCATCAGTGGGGCGGGAGTCTCGGGAGTCGGTTCCGGGGAGCTGTTTTTT; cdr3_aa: CAISGAGVSGVGSGELFF
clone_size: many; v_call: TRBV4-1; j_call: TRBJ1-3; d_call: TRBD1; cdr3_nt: TGCGCCAGCAGCCAAGACGAGAATACGGGACAGGGGAGAAACACCATATATTTT; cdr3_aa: CASSQDENTGQGRNTIYF
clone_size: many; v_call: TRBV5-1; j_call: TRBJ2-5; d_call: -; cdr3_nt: TGCGCCAGCAGAATCGGCCAGGGGGAGACCCAGTACTTC; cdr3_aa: CASRIGQGETQYF
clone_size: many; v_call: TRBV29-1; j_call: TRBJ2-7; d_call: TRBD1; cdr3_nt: TGCAGCGTTTGGGGGCGGGACAGGGGCTACGAGCAGTACTTC; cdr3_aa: CSVWGRDRGYEQYF
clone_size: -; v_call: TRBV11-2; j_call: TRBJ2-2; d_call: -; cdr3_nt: TGTGCCAGCAGCCGTGAGGCTTCGGGAGCGGGCACCGGGGAGCTGTTTTTT; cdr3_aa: CASSREASGAGTGELFF
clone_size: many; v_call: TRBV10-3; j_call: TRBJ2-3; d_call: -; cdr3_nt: TGTGCCATGGGGACTCCTGATACGCAGTATTTT; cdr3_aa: CAMGTPDTQYF
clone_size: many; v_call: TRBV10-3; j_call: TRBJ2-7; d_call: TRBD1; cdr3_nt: TGTGCCATCAGTGGGGGACAGGGACTCTCCTACGAGCAGTACTTC; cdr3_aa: CAISGGQGLSYEQYF
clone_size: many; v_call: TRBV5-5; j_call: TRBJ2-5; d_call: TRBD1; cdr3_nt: TGTGCCAGCAGCTTAACAGGGGGGCAGGGGGCCCAGTACTTC; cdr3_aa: CASSLTGGQGAQYF
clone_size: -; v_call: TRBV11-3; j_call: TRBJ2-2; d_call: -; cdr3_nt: TGTGCCAGCAGCTTAGTGAGGGGGACGATCACCGGGGAGCTGTTTTTT; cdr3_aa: CASSLVRGTITGELFF
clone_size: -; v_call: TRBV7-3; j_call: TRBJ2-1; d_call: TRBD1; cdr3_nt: TGTGCCAGCAGCCCGGGACAGGGGGATAGTGAGCAGTTCTTC; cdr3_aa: CASSPGQGDSEQFF
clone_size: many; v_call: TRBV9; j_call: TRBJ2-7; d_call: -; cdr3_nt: TGTGCCAGCAGCACTTCAGGGGCCCTTTCCGAGCAGTACTTC; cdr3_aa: CASSTSGALSEQYF
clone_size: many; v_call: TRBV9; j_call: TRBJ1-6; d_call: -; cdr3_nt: TGTGCCAGCAGCCCGTCCACGGGGGACTTTACCCTCCACTTT; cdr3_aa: CASSPSTGDFTLHF
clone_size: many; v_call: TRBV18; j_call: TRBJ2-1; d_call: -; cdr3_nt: TGTGCCAGCTCACCACTGGCCGATGAGCAGTTCTTC; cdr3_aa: CASSPLADEQFF
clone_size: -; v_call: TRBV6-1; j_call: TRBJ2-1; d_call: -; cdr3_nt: TGTGCCAGCAGTGAAGTAGCGGTGGACAATGAGCAGTTCTTC; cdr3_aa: CASSEVAVDNEQFF
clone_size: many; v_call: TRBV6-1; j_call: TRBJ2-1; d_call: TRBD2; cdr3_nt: TGTGCCAGCAGTTCTAGCGGGGTTAACAATGAGCAGTTCTTC; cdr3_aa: CASSSSGVNNEQFF